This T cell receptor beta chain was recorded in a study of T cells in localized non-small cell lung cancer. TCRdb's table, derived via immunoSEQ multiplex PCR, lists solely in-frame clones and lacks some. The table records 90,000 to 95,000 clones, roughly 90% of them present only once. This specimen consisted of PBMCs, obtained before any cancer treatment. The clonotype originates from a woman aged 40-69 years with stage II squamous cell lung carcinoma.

The CDR3 nucleotides are TGTGCCAGCAGCTTGGGGACAGGGCACGGCACCATATATTTT. Its translation is CASSLGTGHGTIYF. The chain has TRBV5-6 and TRBJ1-3, with 8 bases identical to TRBD1. Germline V gene sequence: CDR1 SGHDT, CDR2 YYEEEE. V was pared by 0 bases and J by 9 bases, with 5 bases of the junction left unmatched. The CDR3 contains 14 residues.